The count of the clone carrying this TCR beta chain is one. Clones were read by immunoSEQ multiplex PCR, and TCRdb kept only the in-frame ones, dropping some. The repertoire includes 1.6 million or so clones, 96% of them detected once, and 0.95% to 1.5% sits in the top ten. The data were obtained in a study of shared clonotypes between healthy human individuals. This CDR3 region has 16 residues. Germline V CDR1 and CDR2: SEHNR, FQNEAQ (reference sequence). Unmatched junction bases numbered 6, after V lost 5 bases and J lost 2 bases. This sequence was found in a man aged 25 to 45 in good health. V and J are TRBV7-9 and TRBJ2-1; TRBD2 agrees at 10 bases. Input material: naive CD4+ T cells sorted from blood. Subset given: CD45RA+ positively selected. CDR3 loop: CASSISGRRAYNEQFF. Here the CDR3 DNA reads TGTGCCAGCAGCATTAGCGGGAGGAGGGCCTACAATGAGCAGTTCTTC.